This is a list of T cell receptor beta chains from one sample in a study of cytomegalovirus exposure and HLA in healthy donors. The table came from immunoSEQ multiplex PCR; TCRdb's copy has only in-frame clones and leaves some out. The table shows 60,000 or so clones, with about 80% occurring only once. Specimen: PBMCs. These receptors all stem from a middle-aged man in good health and CMV-seronegative. CDR3s include the opening cysteine and the closing phenylalanine or tryptophan. D genes are given only for firm matches. Clone size is stated in some rows and not others, as once, few, many or a class when expanded.

D,V,size,length,J,DNA,CDR3
.,TRBV5-6,.,13,TRBJ2-7,TGTGCCAGCAGCTTGGGCAGGGCCTACGAGCAGTACTTC,CASSLGRAYEQYF
TRBD1,TRBV7-9,.,16,TRBJ2-5,TGTGCCAGCAGCTTAGCATGGGACAGGGGCCAAGAGACCCAGTACTTC,CASSLAWDRGQETQYF
TRBD1,TRBV19,.,16,TRBJ1-5,TGTGCCAGTAGTACATCAGGGGGCTGGGGCAATCAGCCCCAGCATTTT,CASSTSGGWGNQPQHF
.,TRBV27,once,13,TRBJ1-1,TGTGCCAGCAGTTTACGGTTCGGGGGGATAGCTTTCTTT,CASSLRFGGIAFF
.,TRBV5-6,.,15,TRBJ2-7,TGTGCCAGCAGCGCTTTACCGGGACAAGTCTACGAGCAGTACTTC,CASSALPGQVYEQYF
.,TRBV14,.,16,TRBJ1-1,TGTGCCAGCAGCCATTTCAGGGGCGAACTGAACACTGAAGCTTTCTTT,CASSHFRGELNTEAFF
TRBD1,TRBV9,.,16,TRBJ2-2,TGTGCCAGCAGCCTCCAGGACAGGGGGTTAGCCGGGGAGCTGTTTTTT,CASSLQDRGLAGELFF
TRBD1,TRBV29-1,.,14,TRBJ1-1,TGCAGCGTTGAAATGCAGGGGGGTCGCACTGAAGCTTTCTTT,CSVEMQGGRTEAFF
TRBD1,TRBV28,.,14,TRBJ1-5,TGTGCCAGCAGCCAGGGGGGAAGCAATCAGCCCCAGCATTTT,CASSQGGSNQPQHF
TRBD1,TRBV5-1,.,14,TRBJ1-5,TGCGCCAGCAGCTTGGCCCAGGGGGGTCAGCCCCAGCATTTT,CASSLAQGGQPQHF
.,TRBV9,.,16,TRBJ1-1,TGTGCCAGCAGCGTAGATCAAAATGGCAGAAGCACTGAAGCTTTCTTT,CASSVDQNGRSTEAFF
.,TRBV5-1,.,14,TRBJ1-2,TGCGCCAGCAGCTTCACAGGCGAGAACTATGGCTACACCTTC,CASSFTGENYGYTF
TRBD2,TRBV4-3,.,16,TRBJ2-1,TGCGCCAGCAGCCAAGATTCCAGCGGGGGATACAATGAGCAGTTCTTC,CASSQDSSGGYNEQFF
TRBD1,TRBV6-1,.,13,TRBJ1-6,TGTGCCAGCAGAGGGACAGAGAATTCACCCCTCCACTTT,CASRGTENSPLHF
.,TRBV10-3,.,13,TRBJ1-1,TGTGCCATCAGTGAAGGCCGAGGGACTGAAGCTTTCTTT,CAISEGRGTEAFF
.,TRBV28,.,15,TRBJ1-5,TGTGCCAGCAGTTTATCGTCGGGTTTCAATCAGCCCCAGCATTTT,CASSLSSGFNQPQHF
.,TRBV4-3,.,14,TRBJ2-4,TGCGCCAGCAGCCCTAACAGGGTGGGGAACATTCAGTACTTC,CASSPNRVGNIQYF
.,TRBV6-5,few,15,TRBJ2-2,TGTGCCAGCAGACTCACCACTAGCCTCACCGGGGAGCTGTTTTTT,CASRLTTSLTGELFF
TRBD1,TRBV7-2,.,17,TRBJ2-4,TGTGCCAGCAGCTCAATGAGAACAGGGGGTCGTGGGAACATTCAGTACTTC,CASSSMRTGGRGNIQYF
TRBD1,TRBV11-3,.,16,TRBJ2-7,TGTGCCAGCAGCTTAGAGGGACAGGGCCTCTCCTACGAGCAGTACTTC,CASSLEGQGLSYEQYF
.,TRBV4-1,.,15,TRBJ1-1,TGCGCCAGCAGCTCGACCGGGACTTTGAACACTGAAGCTTTCTTT,CASSSTGTLNTEAFF
.,TRBV7-2,.,18,TRBJ1-6,TGTGCCAGCAGCTCTACTACGGCCGGAAGCTCCTATAATTCACCCCTCCACTTT,CASSSTTAGSSYNSPLHF
TRBD1,TRBV19,once,16,TRBJ2-2,TGTGCCAGCCGGGGGACAGGGACTTCGAACACCGGGGAGCTGTTTTTT,CASRGTGTSNTGELFF
TRBD2,TRBV6-5,.,16,TRBJ2-3,TGTGCCAGCAGTTACTCGGGTGGGGGGACTAGAGATACGCAGTATTTT,CASSYSGGGTRDTQYF
TRBD2,TRBV7-3,.,15,TRBJ2-5,TGTGCCAGCAGCTTAATAGCGGGGGGACAAGAGACCCAGTACTTC,CASSLIAGGQETQYF
.,TRBV9,.,15,TRBJ2-2,TGTGCCAGCAGCGTAACTTCCTCAGGGGCCGGGGAGCTGTTTTTT,CASSVTSSGAGELFF
.,TRBV15,once,15,TRBJ1-5,TGTGCCACCAGCAGTGGAGACAGCGGCAATCAGCCCCAGCATTTT,CATSSGDSGNQPQHF
.,TRBV5-6,.,15,TRBJ2-1,TGTGCCAGCAGCTTTACCGGGGGAGCTATCAATGAGCAGTTCTTC,CASSFTGGAINEQFF
.,TRBV12-5,once,14,TRBJ2-1,TGTGCTAGTGGTCGCGCCGGGGAATACAATGAGCAGTTCTTC,CASGRAGEYNEQFF
TRBD2,TRBV6-5,.,15,TRBJ2-7,TGTGCCAGCAGTACTAGCGGGTCCTCCTACGAAGAGCAGTACTTC,CASSTSGSSYEEQYF
.,TRBV27,.,14,TRBJ2-7,TGTGCCAGCAGTACAGAAACAGGACCTCTGGAGCAGTACTTC,CASSTETGPLEQYF
.,TRBV15,.,17,TRBJ2-2,TGTGCCACCAGCAAACAGCCTCGGGGACAAAACACCGGGGAGCTGTTTTTT,CATSKQPRGQNTGELFF
.,TRBV11-2,.,14,TRBJ1-1,TGTGCCAGCAGCTTAGGGGCCGGGAACACTGAAGCTTTCTTT,CASSLGAGNTEAFF
.,TRBV19,.,15,TRBJ1-1,TGTGCCAGTACCCTTTCGGGGGAAAGGCACACTGAAGCTTTCTTT,CASTLSGERHTEAFF
.,TRBV18,.,14,TRBJ2-3,TGTGCCACCAGACGGGGGGCTAGCACAGATACGCAGTATTTT,CATRRGASTDTQYF
TRBD1,TRBV7-9,once,15,TRBJ1-4,TGTGCCAGCAGCTCAGGGGGGCCTTCCCTGGAAAAACTGTTTTTT,CASSSGGPSLEKLFF
TRBD1,TRBV5-1,.,14,TRBJ1-1,TGCGCCAGCAGCTCGGGACAGTTGAACACTGAAGCTTTCTTT,CASSSGQLNTEAFF
TRBD2,TRBV28,.,18,TRBJ2-3,TGTGCCAGCAGTTTAGGCCTAGCGGGGGGATCCTTCACAGATACGCAGTATTTT,CASSLGLAGGSFTDTQYF
TRBD2,TRBV10-3,.,13,TRBJ2-1,TGTGCCACCATGACTAGCGGGGGCAATGAGCAGTTCTTC,CATMTSGGNEQFF
.,TRBV2,.,16,TRBJ1-1,TGTGCCAGCAGTGGAGGGCGCGTACTAATGAACACTGAAGCTTTCTTT,CASSGGRVLMNTEAFF
TRBD1,TRBV15,.,15,TRBJ1-2,TGTGCCACCAGCAGAGATGAGGGGGCCGGGATATCGTACACCTTC,CATSRDEGAGISYTF
.,TRBV14,.,13,TRBJ1-6,TGTGCCAGCAGCCCCAAAGGCGGATCACCCCTCCACTTT,CASSPKGGSPLHF
.,TRBV18,.,14,TRBJ1-3,TGTGCCAGCTCACCGGCCAGCCTTGGAGACACCATATATTTT,CASSPASLGDTIYF
TRBD2,TRBV4-3,.,16,TRBJ2-1,TGCGCCAGCAGCCGGAGACTAGCGGGGGGGACAGGGGAGCAGTTCTTC,CASSRRLAGGTGEQFF